The clone carrying this TCR beta chain was counted between two and nine times. What it binds is not known. There are 13 residues in the CDR3. The V gene lost 3 bases and the J gene lost 4 bases, with 10 bases spanning the gap. CDR1 is DFQATT and CDR2 is SNEGSKA in the germline V gene (reference sequence). This sample is drawn from a study of T-cell memory formation after mild COVID-19. Study-wide background: Largely, TCR clusters stayed within a single donor. Study conclusions and caveats: Nothing showed for sure that second-wave clones peaking on day 37 were SARS-CoV-2 specific.

TCRdb analysed the 5' RACE reads with MiXCR anew, one entry per CDR3 protein. The data contain some 450,000 distinct CDR3 sequences, 18% of them singletons. The receptor comes from a man younger than 30 who had mild COVID-19 (a few samples of this study predate the infection). Cell type and time point are not known. This chain connects TRBV20-1 to TRBJ2-1; D is undetermined. The sequenced material came from PBMCs or a T cell subset sorted from them (not recorded which). CDR3 residues: CSASPGQYNEQFF. CDR3 bases: TGCAGTGCTAGCCCCGGGCAGTACAATGAGCAGTTCTTC.